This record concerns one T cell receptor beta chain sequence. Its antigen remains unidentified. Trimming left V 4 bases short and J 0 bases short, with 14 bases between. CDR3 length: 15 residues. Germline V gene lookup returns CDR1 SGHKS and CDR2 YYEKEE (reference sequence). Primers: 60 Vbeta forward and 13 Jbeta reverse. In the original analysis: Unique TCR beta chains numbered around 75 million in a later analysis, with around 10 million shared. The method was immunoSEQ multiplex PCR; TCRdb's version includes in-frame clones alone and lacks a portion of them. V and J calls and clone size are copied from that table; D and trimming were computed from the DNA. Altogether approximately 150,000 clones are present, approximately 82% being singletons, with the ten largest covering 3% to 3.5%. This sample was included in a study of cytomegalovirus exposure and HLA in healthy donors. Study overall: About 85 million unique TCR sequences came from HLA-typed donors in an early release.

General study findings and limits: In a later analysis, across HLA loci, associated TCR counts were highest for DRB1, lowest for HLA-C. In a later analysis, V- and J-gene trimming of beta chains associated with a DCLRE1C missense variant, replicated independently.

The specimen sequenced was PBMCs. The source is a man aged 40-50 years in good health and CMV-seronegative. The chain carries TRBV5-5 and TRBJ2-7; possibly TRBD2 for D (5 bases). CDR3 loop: CASSRTGVSSYEQYF. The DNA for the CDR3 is TGTGCCAGCAGCAGGACTGGGGTAAGCTCCTACGAGCAGTACTTC. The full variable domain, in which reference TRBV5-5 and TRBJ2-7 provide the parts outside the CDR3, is DAGVTQSPTHLIKTRGQQVTLRCSPISGHKSVSWYQQVLGQGPQFIFQYYEKEERGRGNFPDRFSARQFPNYSSELNVNALLLGDSALYLCASSRTGVSSYEQYFGPGTRLTVT.